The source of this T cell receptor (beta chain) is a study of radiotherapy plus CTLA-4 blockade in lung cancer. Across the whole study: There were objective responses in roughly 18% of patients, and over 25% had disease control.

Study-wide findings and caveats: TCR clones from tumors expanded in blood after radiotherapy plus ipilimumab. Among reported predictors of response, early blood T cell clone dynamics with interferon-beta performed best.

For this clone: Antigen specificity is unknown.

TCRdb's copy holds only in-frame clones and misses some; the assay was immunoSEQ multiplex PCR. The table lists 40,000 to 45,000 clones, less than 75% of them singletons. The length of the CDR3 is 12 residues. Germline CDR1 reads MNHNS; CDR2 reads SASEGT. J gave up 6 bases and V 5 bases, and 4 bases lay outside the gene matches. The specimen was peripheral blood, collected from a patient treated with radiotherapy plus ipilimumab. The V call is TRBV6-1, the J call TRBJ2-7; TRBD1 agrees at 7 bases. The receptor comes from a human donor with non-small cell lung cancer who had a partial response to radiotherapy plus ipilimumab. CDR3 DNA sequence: TGTGCCAGCAGTTTGAGGGGGCGCGAGCAGTACTTC. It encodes CASSLRGREQYF.